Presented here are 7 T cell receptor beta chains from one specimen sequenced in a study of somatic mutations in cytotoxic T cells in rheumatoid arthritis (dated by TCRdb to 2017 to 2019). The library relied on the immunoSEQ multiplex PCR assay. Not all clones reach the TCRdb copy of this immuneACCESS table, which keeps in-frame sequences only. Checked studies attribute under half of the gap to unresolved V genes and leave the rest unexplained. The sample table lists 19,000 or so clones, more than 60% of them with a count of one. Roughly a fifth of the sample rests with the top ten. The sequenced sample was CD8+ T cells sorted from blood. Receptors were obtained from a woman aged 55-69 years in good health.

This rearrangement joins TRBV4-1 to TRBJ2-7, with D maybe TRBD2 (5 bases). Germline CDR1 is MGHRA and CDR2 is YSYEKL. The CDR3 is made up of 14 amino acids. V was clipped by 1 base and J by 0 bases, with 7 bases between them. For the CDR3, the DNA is TGCGCCAGCAGCCAAGGTGACTACTCCTACGAGCAGTACTTC. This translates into CASSQGDYSYEQYF.

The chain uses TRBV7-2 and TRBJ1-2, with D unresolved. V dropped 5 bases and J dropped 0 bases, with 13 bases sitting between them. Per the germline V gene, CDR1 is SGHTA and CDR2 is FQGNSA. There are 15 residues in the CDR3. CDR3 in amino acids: CASSPTQHANYGYTF. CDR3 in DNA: TGTGCCAGCAGCCCCACACAGCACGCTAACTATGGCTACACCTTC.

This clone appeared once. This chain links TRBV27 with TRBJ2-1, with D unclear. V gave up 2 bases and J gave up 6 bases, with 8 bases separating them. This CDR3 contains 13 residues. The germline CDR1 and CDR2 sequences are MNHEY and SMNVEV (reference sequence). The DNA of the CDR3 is TGTGCCAGCAGTTTAAAAGCTATCAATGAGCAGTTCTTC. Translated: CASSLKAINEQFF.

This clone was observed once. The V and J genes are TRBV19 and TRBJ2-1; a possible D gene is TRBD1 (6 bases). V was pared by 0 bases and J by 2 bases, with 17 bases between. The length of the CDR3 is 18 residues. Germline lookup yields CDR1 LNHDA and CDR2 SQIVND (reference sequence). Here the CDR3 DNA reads TGTGCCAGTAGTATAGACAATGGGGGCGGACCCCCCTACAATGAGCAGTTCTTC. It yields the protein CASSIDNGGGPPYNEQFF.

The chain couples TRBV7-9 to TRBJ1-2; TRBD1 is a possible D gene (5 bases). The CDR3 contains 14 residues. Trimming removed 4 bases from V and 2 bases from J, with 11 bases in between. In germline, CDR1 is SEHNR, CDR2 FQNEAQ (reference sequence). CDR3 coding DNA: TGTGCCAGCAGCTCTGCAGGGTCCAACTATGGCTACACCTTC. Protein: CASSSAGSNYGYTF.

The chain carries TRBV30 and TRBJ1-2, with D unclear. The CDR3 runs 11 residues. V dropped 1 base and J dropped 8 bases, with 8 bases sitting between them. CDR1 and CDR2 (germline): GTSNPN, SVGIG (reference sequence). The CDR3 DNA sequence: TGTGCCTGGAGTGATGGAGGAGGCTACACCTTC. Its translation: CAWSDGGGYTF.

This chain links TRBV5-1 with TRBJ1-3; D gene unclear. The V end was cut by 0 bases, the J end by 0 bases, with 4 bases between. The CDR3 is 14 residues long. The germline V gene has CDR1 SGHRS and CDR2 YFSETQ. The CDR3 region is CASSLGSSGNTIYF. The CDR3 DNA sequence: TGCGCCAGCAGCTTGGGGAGCTCTGGAAACACCATATATTTT.